Below, one T cell receptor beta chain is given with its context. This entry is derived from a study of blood T cell repertoires in COVID-19. Trimming at V came to 3 bases and at J to 5 bases, leaving 7 bases not matched to a gene. In germline, CDR1 is SGDLS, CDR2 YYNGEE. The CDR3 loop spans 16 amino acids. Libraries were prepared by immunoSEQ multiplex PCR; TCRdb keeps only in-frame clonotypes and omits some of them. The sample comprises more than 100,000 clones, just under 85% of which are singletons, and about a sixth rests with the top ten. This TCR came from a woman in her forties or fifties with acute or convalescent COVID-19. The sequenced sample was peripheral blood. This chain uses TRBV9 with TRBJ2-3; the match to TRBD1 covers 12 bases. The CDR3 DNA sequence: TGTGCCAGCAGCGCAATCCGGGACAGGGGGCGAGATACGCAGTATTTT. Amino acid sequence: CASSAIRDRGRDTQYF. Full variable domain (remainder filled in from reference TRBV9 and TRBJ2-3): DSGVTQTPKHLITATGQRVTLRCSPRSGDLSVYWYQQSLDQGLQFLIQYYNGEERAKGNILERFSAQQFPDLHSELNLSSLELGDSALYFCASSAIRDRGRDTQYFGPGTRLTVL.